Presented here are 2 T cell receptor beta chains from one specimen sequenced in a study of blood T cell repertoires in COVID-19. Some clones are missing from TCRdb's copy, which holds only in-frame ones; the method was immunoSEQ multiplex PCR. The sample records roughly 70,000 clones, roughly 84% being singletons. The sequenced sample was peripheral blood. The source is a woman aged 55-69 years with acute or convalescent COVID-19.

The gene calls are TRBV7-9 and TRBJ1-2; 7 nucleotides align to TRBD1. This CDR3 has 14 amino acids. Germline V lookup: CDR1 SEHNR, CDR2 FQNEAQ (reference sequence). The trim removed 1 base at V and 6 bases at J, leaving 5 bases unmatched. For the CDR3, the DNA is TGTGCCAGCAGCTTAGGACAGGGCAGGGATGGCTACACCTTC. Its translation: CASSLGQGRDGYTF.

The V and J genes are TRBV9 and TRBJ2-7, with a possible D match to TRBD1 (6 bases). CDR1 is SGDLS, CDR2 YYNGEE, per germline. The CDR3 is 12 amino acids. V dropped 4 bases and J dropped 5 bases, with 10 bases sitting between them. Written as DNA, the CDR3 is TGTGCCAGCAGCTACACAGGGAACGAGCAGTACTTC. Translating it yields CASSYTGNEQYF.